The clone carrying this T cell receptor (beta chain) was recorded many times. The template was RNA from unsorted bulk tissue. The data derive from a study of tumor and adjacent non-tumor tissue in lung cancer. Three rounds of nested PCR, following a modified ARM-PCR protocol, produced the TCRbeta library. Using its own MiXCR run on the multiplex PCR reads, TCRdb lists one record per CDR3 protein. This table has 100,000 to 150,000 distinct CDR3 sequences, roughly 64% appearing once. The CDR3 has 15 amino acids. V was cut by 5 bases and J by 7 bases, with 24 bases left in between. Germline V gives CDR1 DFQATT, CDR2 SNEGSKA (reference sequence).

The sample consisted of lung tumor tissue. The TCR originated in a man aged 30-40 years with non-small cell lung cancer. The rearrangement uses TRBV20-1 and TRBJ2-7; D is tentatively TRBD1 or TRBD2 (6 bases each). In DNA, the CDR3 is TGCAGTGCTCCCCAAGGGGGGACACACGCGGGGGAGCAGTACTTC. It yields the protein CSAPQGGTHAGEQYF.